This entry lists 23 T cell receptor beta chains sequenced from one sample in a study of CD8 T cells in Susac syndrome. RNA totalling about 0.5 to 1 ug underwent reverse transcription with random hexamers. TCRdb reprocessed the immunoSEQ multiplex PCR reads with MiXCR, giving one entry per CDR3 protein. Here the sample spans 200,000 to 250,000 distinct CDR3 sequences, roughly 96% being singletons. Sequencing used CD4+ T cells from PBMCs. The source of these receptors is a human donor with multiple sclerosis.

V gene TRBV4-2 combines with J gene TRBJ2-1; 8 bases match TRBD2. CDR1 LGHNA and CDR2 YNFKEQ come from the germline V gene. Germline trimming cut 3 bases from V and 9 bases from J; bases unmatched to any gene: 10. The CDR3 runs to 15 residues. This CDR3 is CASSQNPGLVSEQFF. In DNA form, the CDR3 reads TGTGCCAGCAGCCAGAATCCGGGACTAGTCTCTGAGCAGTTCTTC.

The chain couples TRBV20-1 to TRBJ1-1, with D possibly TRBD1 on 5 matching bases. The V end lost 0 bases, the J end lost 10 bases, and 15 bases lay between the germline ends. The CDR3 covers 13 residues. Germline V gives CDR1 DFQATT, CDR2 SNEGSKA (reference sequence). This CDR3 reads CSARDPRGERAFF. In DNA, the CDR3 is TGCAGTGCTAGAGATCCTCGGGGGGAACGAGCTTTCTTT.

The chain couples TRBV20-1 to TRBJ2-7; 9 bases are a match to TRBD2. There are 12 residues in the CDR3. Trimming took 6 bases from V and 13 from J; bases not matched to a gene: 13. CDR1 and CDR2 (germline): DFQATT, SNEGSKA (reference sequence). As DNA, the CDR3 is TGCAGTGCGCGTCAGGCGGGGGGGCGGTCATACTTC. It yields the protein CSARQAGGRSYF.

Written as DNA, the CDR3 is TGTGCCAGCAGTAGGACGGTGGAAACTTCTGGGGCCAACGTCCTGACTTTC. Its protein product is CASSRTVETSGANVLTF. V is TRBV9 and J is TRBJ2-6; D is ambiguous. In germline, CDR1 is SGDLS, CDR2 YYNGEE. The CDR3 is 17 amino acids. Deletions cut 5 bases from V and 1 base from J, with 16 bases between.

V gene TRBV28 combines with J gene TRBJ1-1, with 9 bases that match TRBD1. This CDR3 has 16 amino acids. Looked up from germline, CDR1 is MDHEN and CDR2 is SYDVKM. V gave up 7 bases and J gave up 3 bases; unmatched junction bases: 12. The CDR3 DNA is TGTGCCAGCACCCTTTTACAGGGGGCCCGGGACACTGAAGCTTTCTTT. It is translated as CASTLLQGARDTEAFF.

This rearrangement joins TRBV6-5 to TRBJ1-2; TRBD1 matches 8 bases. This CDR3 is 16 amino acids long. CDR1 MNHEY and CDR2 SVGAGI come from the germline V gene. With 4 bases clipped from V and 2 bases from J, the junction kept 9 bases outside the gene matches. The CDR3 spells CASSLFQGAANYGYTF. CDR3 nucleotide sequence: TGTGCCAGCAGTTTATTTCAGGGGGCCGCCAACTATGGCTACACCTTC.

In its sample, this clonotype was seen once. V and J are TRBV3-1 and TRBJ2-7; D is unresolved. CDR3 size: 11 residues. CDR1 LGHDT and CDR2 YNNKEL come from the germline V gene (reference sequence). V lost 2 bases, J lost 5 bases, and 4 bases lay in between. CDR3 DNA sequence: TGTGCCAGCAGCCAAATCCACGAGCAGTACTTC. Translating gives CASSQIHEQYF.

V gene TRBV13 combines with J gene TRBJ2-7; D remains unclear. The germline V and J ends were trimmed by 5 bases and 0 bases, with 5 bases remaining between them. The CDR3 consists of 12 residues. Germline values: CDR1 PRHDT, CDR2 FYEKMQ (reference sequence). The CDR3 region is CASSHNSYEQYF. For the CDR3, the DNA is TGTGCCAGCAGCCATAACTCCTACGAGCAGTACTTC.

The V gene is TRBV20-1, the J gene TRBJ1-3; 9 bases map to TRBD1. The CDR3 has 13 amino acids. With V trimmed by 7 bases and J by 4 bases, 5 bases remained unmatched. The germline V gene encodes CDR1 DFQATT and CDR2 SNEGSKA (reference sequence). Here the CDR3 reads CSVKGQGGNTIYF. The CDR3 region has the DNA TGCAGTGTAAAGGGACAGGGCGGAAACACCATATATTTT.

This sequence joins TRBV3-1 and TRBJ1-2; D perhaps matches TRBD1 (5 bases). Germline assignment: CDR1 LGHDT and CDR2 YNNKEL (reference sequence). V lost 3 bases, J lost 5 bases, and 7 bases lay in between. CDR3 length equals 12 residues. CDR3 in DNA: TGTGCCAGCAGCCACAAGGGGTATGGCTACACCTTC. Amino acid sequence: CASSHKGYGYTF.

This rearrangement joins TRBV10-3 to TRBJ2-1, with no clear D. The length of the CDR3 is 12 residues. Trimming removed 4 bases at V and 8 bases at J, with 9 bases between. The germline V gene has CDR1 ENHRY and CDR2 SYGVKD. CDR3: CAISGARDEQFF. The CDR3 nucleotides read TGTGCCATCAGTGGGGCTAGGGATGAGCAGTTCTTC.

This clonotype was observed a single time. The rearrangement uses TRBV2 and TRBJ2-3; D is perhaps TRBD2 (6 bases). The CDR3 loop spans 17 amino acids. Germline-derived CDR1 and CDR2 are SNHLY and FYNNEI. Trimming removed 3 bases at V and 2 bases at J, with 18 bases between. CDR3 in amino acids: CASSDLSVGGDTDTQYF. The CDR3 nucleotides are TGTGCCAGCAGTGACCTCTCGGTCGGGGGAGACACAGATACGCAGTATTTT.

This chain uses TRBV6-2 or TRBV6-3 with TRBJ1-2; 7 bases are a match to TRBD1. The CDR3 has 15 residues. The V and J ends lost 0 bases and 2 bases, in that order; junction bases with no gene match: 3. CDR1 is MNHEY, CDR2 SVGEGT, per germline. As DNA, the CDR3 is TGTGCCAGCAGTTACTCGGACAGGATGAACTATGGCTACACCTTC. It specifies CASSYSDRMNYGYTF.

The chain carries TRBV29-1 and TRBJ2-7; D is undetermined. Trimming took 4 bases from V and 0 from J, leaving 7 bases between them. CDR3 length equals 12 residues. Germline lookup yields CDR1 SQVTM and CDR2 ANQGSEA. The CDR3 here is CSVGTTSYEQYF. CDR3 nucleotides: TGCAGCGTTGGGACGACCTCCTACGAGCAGTACTTC.

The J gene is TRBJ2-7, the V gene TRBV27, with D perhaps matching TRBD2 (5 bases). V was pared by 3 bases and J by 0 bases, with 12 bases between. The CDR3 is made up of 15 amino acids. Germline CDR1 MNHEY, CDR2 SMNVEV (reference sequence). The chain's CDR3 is CASSFRTEGSYEQYF. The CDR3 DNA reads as TGTGCCAGCAGTTTTAGGACCGAGGGCTCCTACGAGCAGTACTTC.

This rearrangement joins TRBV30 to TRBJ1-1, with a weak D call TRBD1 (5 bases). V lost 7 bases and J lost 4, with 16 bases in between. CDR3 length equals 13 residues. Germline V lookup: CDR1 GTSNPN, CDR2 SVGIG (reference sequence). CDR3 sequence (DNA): TGTGCCTCCCAGAGAGGGGCGGGCACTGAAGCTTTCTTT. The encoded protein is CASQRGAGTEAFF.

CDR3 nucleotides: TGTGCCAGCAGCAGATCTCAACTTGCCTACAATGAGCAGTTCTTC. As protein: CASSRSQLAYNEQFF. The chain links TRBV3-1 to TRBJ2-1; unclear D gene. The CDR3 loop spans 15 amino acids. Germline V CDR1 and CDR2: LGHDT, YNNKEL (reference sequence). The V gene lost 5 bases and the J gene lost 2 bases, with 13 bases spanning the gap.

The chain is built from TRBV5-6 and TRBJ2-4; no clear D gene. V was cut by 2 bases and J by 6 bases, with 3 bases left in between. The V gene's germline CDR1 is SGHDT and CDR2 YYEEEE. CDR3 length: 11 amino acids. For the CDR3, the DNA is TGTGCCAGCAGCTTAACAAACATTCAGTACTTC. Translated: CASSLTNIQYF.

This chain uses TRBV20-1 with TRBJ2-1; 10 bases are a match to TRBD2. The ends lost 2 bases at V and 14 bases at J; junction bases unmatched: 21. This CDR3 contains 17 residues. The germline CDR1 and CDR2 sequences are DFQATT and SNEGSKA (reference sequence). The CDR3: CSARPSGQPSLAGTKFF. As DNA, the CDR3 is TGCAGTGCTAGACCCTCGGGACAGCCTTCACTAGCGGGAACTAAGTTCTTC.

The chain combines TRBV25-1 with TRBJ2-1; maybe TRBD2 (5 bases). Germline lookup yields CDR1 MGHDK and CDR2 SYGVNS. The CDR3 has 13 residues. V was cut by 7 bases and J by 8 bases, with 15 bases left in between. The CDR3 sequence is CASNPNSAHEQFF. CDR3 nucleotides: TGTGCCAGCAACCCGAATAGCGCCCATGAGCAGTTCTTC.

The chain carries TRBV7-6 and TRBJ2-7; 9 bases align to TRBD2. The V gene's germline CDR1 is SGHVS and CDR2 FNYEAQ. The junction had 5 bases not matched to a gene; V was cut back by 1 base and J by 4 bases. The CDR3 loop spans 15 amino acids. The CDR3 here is CASSLGAGGLYEQYF. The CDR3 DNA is TGTGCCAGCAGCTTAGGAGCGGGGGGACTTTACGAGCAGTACTTC.

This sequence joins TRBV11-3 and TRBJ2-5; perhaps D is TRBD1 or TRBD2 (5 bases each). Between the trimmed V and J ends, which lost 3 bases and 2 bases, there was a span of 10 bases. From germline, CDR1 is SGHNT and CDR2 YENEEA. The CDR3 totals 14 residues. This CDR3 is CASSLGPGQETQYF. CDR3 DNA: TGTGCCAGCAGCTTGGGGCCGGGACAAGAGACCCAGTACTTC.

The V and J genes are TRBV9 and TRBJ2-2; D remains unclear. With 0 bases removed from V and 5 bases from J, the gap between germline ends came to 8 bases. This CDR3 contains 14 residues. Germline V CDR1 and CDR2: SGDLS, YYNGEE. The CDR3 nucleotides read TGTGCCAGCAGCGTAGCGGCCCTGACCGGGGAGCTGTTTTTT. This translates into CASSVAALTGELFF. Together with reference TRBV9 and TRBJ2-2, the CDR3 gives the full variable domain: DSGVTQTPKHLITATGQRVTLRCSPRSGDLSVYWYQQSLDQGLQFLIQYYNGEERAKGNILERFSAQQFPDLHSELNLSSLELGDSALYFCASSVAALTGELFFGEGSRLTVL.